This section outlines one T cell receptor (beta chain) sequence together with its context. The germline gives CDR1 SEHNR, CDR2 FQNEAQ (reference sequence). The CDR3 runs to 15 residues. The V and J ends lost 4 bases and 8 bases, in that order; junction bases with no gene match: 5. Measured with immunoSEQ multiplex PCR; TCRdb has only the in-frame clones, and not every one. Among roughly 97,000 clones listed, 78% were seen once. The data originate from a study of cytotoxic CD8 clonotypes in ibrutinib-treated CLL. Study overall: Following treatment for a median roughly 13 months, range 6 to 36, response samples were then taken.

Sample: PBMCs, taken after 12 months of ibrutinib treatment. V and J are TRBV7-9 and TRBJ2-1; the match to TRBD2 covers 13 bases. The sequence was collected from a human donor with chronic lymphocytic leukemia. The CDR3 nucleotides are TGTGCCAGCAGCTCCGGGACTAGCGGGGTGGATGAGCAGTTCTTC. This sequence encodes CASSSGTSGVDEQFF.